A selection of T cell receptor beta chains follows, all from one sample in a study of blood T cell repertoires in COVID-19. TCRdb keeps only in-frame clones here, not all; method: immunoSEQ multiplex PCR. The sample gives about 220,000 clones, over 80% of which show up once; roughly 2.6% is in the top ten. The specimen sequenced was PBMCs or T cells enriched from blood (not recorded which). The source of these receptors is a woman in her thirties with acute COVID-19. Both conserved end residues are part of each CDR3. Each record gives: J gene, D gene, clone size, V gene, CDR3 DNA, CDR3 protein. D genes are given only for firm matches. Size values are once, few and many counts, or a class for expanded clones, and some rows have none.

J: TRBJ1-5; D: -; size: -; V: TRBV5-6; DNA: TGTGCCAGCAGCTTGCGGGGAAATCAGCCCCAGCATTTT; CDR3: CASSLRGNQPQHF
J: TRBJ1-2; D: -; size: -; V: TRBV7-2; DNA: TGTGCCAGCAGCTTAGAAGCAGGTTATGGCTACACCTTC; CDR3: CASSLEAGYGYTF
J: TRBJ1-5; D: TRBD1; size: -; V: TRBV18; DNA: TGTGCCAGCTCACCCCCAGACAGGGACGACTATCAGCCCCAGCATTTT; CDR3: CASSPPDRDDYQPQHF
J: TRBJ2-1; D: TRBD1; size: -; V: TRBV24-1; DNA: TGTGCCACCAGCCACGGGACAGGGACCTACAATGAGCAGTTCTTC; CDR3: CATSHGTGTYNEQFF
J: TRBJ2-1; D: TRBD1; size: once; V: TRBV7-9; DNA: TGTGCCGCGGGACAGGGGGCAGGCAATGAGCAGTTCTTC; CDR3: CAAGQGAGNEQFF
J: TRBJ2-1; D: TRBD1; size: -; V: TRBV7-9; DNA: TGTGCCAGCAGCTTAGCCGGGACAGGGAACTCCAATGAGCAGTTCTTC; CDR3: CASSLAGTGNSNEQFF
J: TRBJ1-1; D: -; size: -; V: TRBV10-2; DNA: TGCGCCAGCAGTGAGTCCAGGGTAGAGACTGAAGCTTTCTTT; CDR3: CASSESRVETEAFF
J: TRBJ2-7; D: -; size: -; V: TRBV7-9; DNA: TGTGCCAGCAGCTTCCAGGGGAACGAGCAGTACTTC; CDR3: CASSFQGNEQYF
J: TRBJ1-2; D: -; size: few; V: TRBV11-2; DNA: TGTGCCAGCAGCTTAGGGGGCGGCTACACCTTC; CDR3: CASSLGGGYTF
J: TRBJ1-1; D: -; size: -; V: TRBV19; DNA: TGTGCCAGTAGTATGCCAGGGTGGGACACTGAAGCTTTCTTT; CDR3: CASSMPGWDTEAFF
J: TRBJ1-2; D: -; size: -; V: TRBV10-2; DNA: TGCGCCAGCAGTGAGGCGGGGGGCTTTGGCTACACCTTC; CDR3: CASSEAGGFGYTF
J: TRBJ1-2; D: TRBD1; size: -; V: TRBV27; DNA: TGTGCCAGCAGTTTAAGGGGGCTCTATGGCTACACCTTC; CDR3: CASSLRGLYGYTF
J: TRBJ2-5; D: TRBD1; size: once; V: TRBV7-9; DNA: TGTGCCAGCAGCCCGCAGACAGGGATGGTGGAGACCCAGTACTTC; CDR3: CASSPQTGMVETQYF
J: TRBJ2-5; D: TRBD1; size: -; V: TRBV7-7; DNA: TGTGCTAGCAGCTTAACGACAGGGGGGACCCGCGAGACCCAGTACTTC; CDR3: CASSLTTGGTRETQYF
J: TRBJ2-3; D: -; size: -; V: TRBV11-2; DNA: TGTGCCAGCAGCTGGGGTAGCGGAACAGATACGCAGTATTTT; CDR3: CASSWGSGTDTQYF
J: TRBJ2-1; D: TRBD1; size: -; V: TRBV19; DNA: TGTGCCAGTAGTAGAGGACAGGGAATAGTTTACAATGAGCAGTTCTTC; CDR3: CASSRGQGIVYNEQFF
J: TRBJ2-1; D: TRBD2; size: -; V: TRBV29-1; DNA: TGCAGCGTTGCCGGGACTAGCGGGGGGACCGGGCAACTTGAGCAGTTCTTC; CDR3: CSVAGTSGGTGQLEQFF
J: TRBJ2-5; D: -; size: -; V: TRBV7-9; DNA: TGTGCCAGCAGCTTAATTGGGGAGGATGCCCAGTACTTC; CDR3: CASSLIGEDAQYF
J: TRBJ1-4; D: -; size: -; V: TRBV7-9; DNA: TGTGCCAGCAGCTTAGCAACAGGGCAGAGGTTTTTT; CDR3: CASSLATGQRFF
J: TRBJ1-3; D: -; size: -; V: TRBV29-1; DNA: TGCAGCGTTGAAGAGCACAGGGAAAGCCCCATATATTTT; CDR3: CSVEEHRESPIYF
J: TRBJ2-2; D: -; size: -; V: TRBV6-1; DNA: TGTGCCAGCAGTGAAGACCCTTTTAGCGGCGGGGAGCTGTTTTTT; CDR3: CASSEDPFSGGELFF
J: TRBJ1-1; D: -; size: -; V: TRBV5-8; DNA: TGTGCCAGCAGCTTGGATGCAGGGCCCACTGAAGCTTTCTTT; CDR3: CASSLDAGPTEAFF
J: TRBJ2-7; D: TRBD1; size: -; V: TRBV27; DNA: TGTGCCAGCAGTACCCAGACAGGGTTTTCCTACGAGCAGTACTTC; CDR3: CASSTQTGFSYEQYF
J: TRBJ1-4; D: -; size: once; V: TRBV5-1; DNA: TGCGCCAGCAGCTTGGGGGGCCGGATTAATGAAAAACTGTTTTTT; CDR3: CASSLGGRINEKLFF
J: TRBJ2-3; D: TRBD1; size: -; V: TRBV7-9; DNA: TGTGCCAGCAGCCATAGGACAGGTAACACAGATACGCAGTATTTT; CDR3: CASSHRTGNTDTQYF
J: TRBJ1-5; D: TRBD1; size: -; V: TRBV7-6; DNA: TGTGCCAGCAGCCCCGGGACAGGGCTAAATCAGCCCCAGCATTTT; CDR3: CASSPGTGLNQPQHF
J: TRBJ1-5; D: -; size: -; V: TRBV2; DNA: TGTGCCAGCAGTGCAGGCGGGGTGGGTCAGCCCCAGCATTTT; CDR3: CASSAGGVGQPQHF
J: TRBJ1-1; D: TRBD1; size: -; V: TRBV4-3; DNA: TGCGCCAGCGCCCAGGGGGCAGGGGGGGGATTAAACTCTGAAGCTTTCTTT; CDR3: CASAQGAGGGLNSEAFF
J: TRBJ1-1; D: -; size: once; V: TRBV6-5; DNA: TGTGCCAGCACCCTGCGAGGCCGTTCCACTGAAGCTTTCTTT; CDR3: CASTLRGRSTEAFF
J: TRBJ1-6; D: TRBD1; size: -; V: TRBV5-4; DNA: TGTGCCACCGAGTACTGGACAGGGGGTAATTCACCCCTCCACTTT; CDR3: CATEYWTGGNSPLHF
J: TRBJ2-6; D: -; size: once; V: TRBV6-5; DNA: TGTGCCAGCAGTTACTCACGGGGTGGGGCCAACGTCCTGACTTTC; CDR3: CASSYSRGGANVLTF
J: TRBJ1-2; D: -; size: -; V: TRBV7-9; DNA: TGTGCCAGCAGCTTCGGACAGAAGGACTATGGCTACACCTTC; CDR3: CASSFGQKDYGYTF
J: TRBJ2-7; D: TRBD1; size: -; V: TRBV6-5; DNA: TGTGCCAGCAGTTACTCGATTCCGGGACAGGGATACGAGCAGTACTTC; CDR3: CASSYSIPGQGYEQYF
J: TRBJ2-7; D: -; size: -; V: TRBV4-2; DNA: TGTGCCAGCAGCCAATCCCGACAGAACTACGAGCAGTACTTC; CDR3: CASSQSRQNYEQYF
J: TRBJ1-1; D: TRBD1; size: -; V: TRBV2; DNA: TGTGCCAGCGATGAACAGGGGGGGGGCTCTGAAGCTTTCTTT; CDR3: CASDEQGGGSEAFF
J: TRBJ1-2; D: TRBD1; size: -; V: TRBV10-3; DNA: TGTGCCATCAGTGATTATCCGGGACAGACTCAATATGGCTACACCTTC; CDR3: CAISDYPGQTQYGYTF
J: TRBJ2-2; D: TRBD2; size: -; V: TRBV2; DNA: TGTGCCAGCAGTGATCGAGTAGCGGGGGGGCTAAACACCGGGGAGCTGTTTTTT; CDR3: CASSDRVAGGLNTGELFF
J: TRBJ1-3; D: -; size: -; V: TRBV7-2; DNA: TGTGCCAGCAGCCGGATAACGGGGGGAAACACCATATATTTT; CDR3: CASSRITGGNTIYF
J: TRBJ1-5; D: -; size: -; V: TRBV7-2; DNA: TGTGCCAGCAGCTTAGAGCGGGGCGGGGGGTTGCCCCAGCATTTT; CDR3: CASSLERGGGLPQHF
J: TRBJ1-3; D: -; size: -; V: TRBV7-8; DNA: TGTGCCAGCAGCTTATCGGGAAACACCATATATTTT; CDR3: CASSLSGNTIYF
J: TRBJ2-2; D: TRBD2; size: once; V: TRBV13; DNA: TGTGCCAGCAGCTTAGTAGCGGGGGGGCCTGACACCGGGGAGCTGTTTTTT; CDR3: CASSLVAGGPDTGELFF
J: TRBJ1-1; D: -; size: -; V: TRBV6-5; DNA: TGTGCCAGCACCGAGACAGTAAGTAACACTGAAGCTTTCTTT; CDR3: CASTETVSNTEAFF
J: TRBJ1-6; D: -; size: once; V: TRBV5-4; DNA: TGTGCCAGCAGCCGGGGGGGAACAGGTAATTCACCCCTCCACTTT; CDR3: CASSRGGTGNSPLHF
J: TRBJ1-2; D: -; size: -; V: TRBV7-8; DNA: TGTGCCAGCAGCTTAGTAGATTACTATGGCTACACCTTC; CDR3: CASSLVDYYGYTF
J: TRBJ2-5; D: -; size: -; V: TRBV11-2; DNA: TGTGCCAGCAGCTCCCTCCGGGGGAAAGAGACCCAGTACTTC; CDR3: CASSSLRGKETQYF
J: TRBJ1-2; D: -; size: -; V: TRBV6-4; DNA: TGTGCCAGCAGTGACTCGGTTAGTGGTGGCTACACCTTC; CDR3: CASSDSVSGGYTF